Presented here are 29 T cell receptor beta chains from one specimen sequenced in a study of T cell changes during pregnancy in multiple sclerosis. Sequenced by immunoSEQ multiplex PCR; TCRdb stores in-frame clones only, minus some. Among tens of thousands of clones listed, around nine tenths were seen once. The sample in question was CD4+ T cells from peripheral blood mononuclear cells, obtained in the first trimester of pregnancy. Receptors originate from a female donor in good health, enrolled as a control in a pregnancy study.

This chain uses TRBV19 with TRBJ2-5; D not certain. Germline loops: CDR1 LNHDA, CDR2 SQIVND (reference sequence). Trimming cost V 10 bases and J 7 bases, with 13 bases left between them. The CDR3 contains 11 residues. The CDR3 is CATASPGTQYF. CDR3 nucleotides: TGTGCCACCGCATCCCCAGGGACCCAGTACTTC.

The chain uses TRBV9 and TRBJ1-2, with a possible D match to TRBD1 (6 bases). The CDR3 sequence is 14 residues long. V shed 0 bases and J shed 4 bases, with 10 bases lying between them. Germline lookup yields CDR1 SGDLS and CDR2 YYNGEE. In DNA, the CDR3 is TGTGCCAGCAGCGTAGATGAGGGGGTCTATGGCTACACCTTC. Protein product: CASSVDEGVYGYTF.

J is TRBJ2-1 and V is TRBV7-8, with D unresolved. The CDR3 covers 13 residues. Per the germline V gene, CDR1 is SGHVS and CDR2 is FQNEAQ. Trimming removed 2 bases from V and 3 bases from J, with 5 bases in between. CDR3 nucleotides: TGTGCCAGCAGCTTAAACAGCTACAATGAGCAGTTCTTC. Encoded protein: CASSLNSYNEQFF.

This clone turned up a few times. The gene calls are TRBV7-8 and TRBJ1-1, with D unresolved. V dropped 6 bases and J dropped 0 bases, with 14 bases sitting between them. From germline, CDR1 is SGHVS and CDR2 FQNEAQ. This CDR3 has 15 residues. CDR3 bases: TGTGCCAGCAGTTCGGACTCCGCCGTGAACACTGAAGCTTTCTTT. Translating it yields CASSSDSAVNTEAFF.

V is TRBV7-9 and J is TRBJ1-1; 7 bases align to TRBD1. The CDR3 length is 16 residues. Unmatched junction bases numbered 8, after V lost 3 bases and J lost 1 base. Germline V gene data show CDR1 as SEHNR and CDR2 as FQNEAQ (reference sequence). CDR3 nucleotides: TGTGCCAGCAGCTTGGGACAAGGGACAGCGAACACTGAAGCTTTCTTT. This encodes CASSLGQGTANTEAFF.

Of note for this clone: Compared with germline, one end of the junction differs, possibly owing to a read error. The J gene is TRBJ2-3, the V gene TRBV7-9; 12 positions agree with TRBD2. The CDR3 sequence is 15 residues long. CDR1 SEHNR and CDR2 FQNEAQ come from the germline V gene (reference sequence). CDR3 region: CASSLAGGRGDTQYF. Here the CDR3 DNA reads TGTGCCAGCAGCCTAGCGGGGGGGCGGGGAGATACGCAGTATTTT.

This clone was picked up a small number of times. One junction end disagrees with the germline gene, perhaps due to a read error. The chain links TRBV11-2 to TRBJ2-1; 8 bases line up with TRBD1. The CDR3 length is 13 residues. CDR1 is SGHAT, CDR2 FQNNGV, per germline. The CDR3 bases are TGTGCCAGCAGTTTAGACAGGGGCAATGAGCAGTTCTTC. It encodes CASSLDRGNEQFF. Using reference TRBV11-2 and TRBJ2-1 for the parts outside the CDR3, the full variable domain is EAGVAQSPRYKIIEKRQSVAFWCNPISGHATLYWYQQILGQGPKLLIQFQNNGVVDDSQLPKDRFSAERLKGVDSTLKIQPAKLEDSAVYLCASSLDRGNEQFFGPGTRLTVL.

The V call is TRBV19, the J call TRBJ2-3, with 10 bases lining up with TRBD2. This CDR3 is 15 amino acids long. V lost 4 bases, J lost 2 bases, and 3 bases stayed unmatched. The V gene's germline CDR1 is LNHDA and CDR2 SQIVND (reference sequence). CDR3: CASSTAGGATDTQYF. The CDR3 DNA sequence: TGTGCCAGTAGTACAGCGGGGGGGGCCACAGATACGCAGTATTTT. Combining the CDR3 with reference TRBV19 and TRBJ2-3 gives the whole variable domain DGGITQSPKYLFRKEGQNVTLSCEQNLNHDAMYWYRQDPGQGLRLIYYSQIVNDFQKGDIAEGYSVSREKKESFPLTVTSAQKNPTAFYLCASSTAGGATDTQYFGPGTRLTVL.

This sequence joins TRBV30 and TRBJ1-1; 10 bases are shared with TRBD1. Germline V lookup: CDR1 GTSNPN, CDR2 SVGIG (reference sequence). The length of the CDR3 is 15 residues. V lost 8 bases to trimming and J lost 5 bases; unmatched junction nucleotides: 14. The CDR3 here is CARSQPGQGYTEAFF. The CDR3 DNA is TGTGCCAGATCACAACCGGGACAGGGGTATACTGAAGCTTTCTTT.

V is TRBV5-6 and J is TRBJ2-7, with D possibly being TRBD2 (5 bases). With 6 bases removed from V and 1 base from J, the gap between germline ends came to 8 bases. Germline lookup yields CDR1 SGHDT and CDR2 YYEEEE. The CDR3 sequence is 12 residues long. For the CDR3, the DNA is TGTGCCAGCATGAGGGTTTCCTACGAGCAGTACTTC. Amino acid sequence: CASMRVSYEQYF.

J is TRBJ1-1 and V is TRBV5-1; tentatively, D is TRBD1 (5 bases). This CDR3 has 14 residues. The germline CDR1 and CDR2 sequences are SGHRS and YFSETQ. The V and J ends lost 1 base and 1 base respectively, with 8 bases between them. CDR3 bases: TGCGCCAGCAGCTTGAACCAGGGGAACACTGAAGCTTTCTTT. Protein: CASSLNQGNTEAFF.

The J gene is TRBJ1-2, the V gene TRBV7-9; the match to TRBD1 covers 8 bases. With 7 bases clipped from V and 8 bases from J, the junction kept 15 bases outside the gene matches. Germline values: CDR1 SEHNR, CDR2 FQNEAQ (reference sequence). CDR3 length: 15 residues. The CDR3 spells CASTHIPDREYGYTF. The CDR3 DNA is TGTGCCAGCACCCACATCCCGGACAGGGAGTACGGCTACACCTTC.

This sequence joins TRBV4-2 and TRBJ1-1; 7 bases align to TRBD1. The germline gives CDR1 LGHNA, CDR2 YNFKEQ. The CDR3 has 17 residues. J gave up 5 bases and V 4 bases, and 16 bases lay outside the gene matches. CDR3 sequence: CASSPAGQGGLATEAFF. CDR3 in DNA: TGTGCCAGCAGCCCTGCCGGGCAGGGGGGACTGGCTACTGAAGCTTTCTTT.

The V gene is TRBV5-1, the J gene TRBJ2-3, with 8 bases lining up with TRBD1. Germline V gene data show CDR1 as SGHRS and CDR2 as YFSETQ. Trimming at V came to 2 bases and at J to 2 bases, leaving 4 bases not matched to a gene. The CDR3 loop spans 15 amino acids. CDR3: CASSFPTGDTDTQYF. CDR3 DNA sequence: TGCGCCAGCAGCTTCCCGACAGGGGACACAGATACGCAGTATTTT.

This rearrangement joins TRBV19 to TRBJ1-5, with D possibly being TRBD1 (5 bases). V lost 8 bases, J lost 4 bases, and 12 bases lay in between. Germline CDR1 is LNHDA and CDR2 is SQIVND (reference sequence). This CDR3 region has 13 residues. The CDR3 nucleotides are TGTGCCAGTTCCAGGGCAGTTAATCAGCCCCAGCATTTT. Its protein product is CASSRAVNQPQHF.

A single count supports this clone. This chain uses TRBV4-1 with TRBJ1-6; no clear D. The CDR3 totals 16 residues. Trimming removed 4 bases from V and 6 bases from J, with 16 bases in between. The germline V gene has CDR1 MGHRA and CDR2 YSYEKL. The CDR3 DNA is TGCGCCAGCAGCCTCAACGGGGAATCAAGTAATTCACCCCTCCACTTT. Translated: CASSLNGESSNSPLHF.

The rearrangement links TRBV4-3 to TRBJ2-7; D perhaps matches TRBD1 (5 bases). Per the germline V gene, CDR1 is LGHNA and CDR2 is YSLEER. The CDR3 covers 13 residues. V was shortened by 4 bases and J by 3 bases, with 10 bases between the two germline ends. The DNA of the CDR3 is TGCGCCAGCAGCCTTGGGGCGCACTACGAGCAGTACTTC. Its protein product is CASSLGAHYEQYF.

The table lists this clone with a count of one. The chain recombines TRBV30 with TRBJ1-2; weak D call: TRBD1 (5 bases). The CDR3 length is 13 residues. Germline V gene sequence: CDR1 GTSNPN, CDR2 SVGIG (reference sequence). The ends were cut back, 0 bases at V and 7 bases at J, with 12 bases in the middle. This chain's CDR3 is CAWSVKGPTGYTF. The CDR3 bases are TGTGCCTGGAGTGTTAAGGGGCCTACTGGCTACACCTTC.

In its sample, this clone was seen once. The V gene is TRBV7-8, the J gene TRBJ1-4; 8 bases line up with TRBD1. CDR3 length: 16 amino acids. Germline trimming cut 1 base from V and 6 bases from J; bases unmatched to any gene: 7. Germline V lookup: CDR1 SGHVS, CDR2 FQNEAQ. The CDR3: CASSLDVRGPDEKLFF. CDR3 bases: TGTGCCAGCAGCTTAGATGTCAGGGGGCCAGATGAAAAACTGTTTTTT.

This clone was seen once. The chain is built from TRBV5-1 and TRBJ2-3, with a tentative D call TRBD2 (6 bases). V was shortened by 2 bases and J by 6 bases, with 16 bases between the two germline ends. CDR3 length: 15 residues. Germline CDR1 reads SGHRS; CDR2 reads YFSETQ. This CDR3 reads CASSLVPLATDTQYF. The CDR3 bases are TGCGCCAGCAGCTTAGTTCCCCTAGCGACCGATACGCAGTATTTT.

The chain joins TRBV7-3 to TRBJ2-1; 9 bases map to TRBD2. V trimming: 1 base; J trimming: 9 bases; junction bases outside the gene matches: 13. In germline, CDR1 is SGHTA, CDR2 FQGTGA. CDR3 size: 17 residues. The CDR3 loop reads CASSLNPSSGVSGEQFF. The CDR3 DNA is TGTGCCAGCAGCTTAAACCCATCTAGCGGGGTTTCTGGTGAGCAGTTCTTC. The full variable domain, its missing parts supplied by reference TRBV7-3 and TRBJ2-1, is GAGVSQTPSNKVTEKGKYVELRCDPISGHTALYWYRQSLGQGPEFLIYFQGTGAADDSGLPNDRFFAVRPEGSVSTLKIQRTERGDSAVYLCASSLNPSSGVSGEQFFGPGTRLTVL.

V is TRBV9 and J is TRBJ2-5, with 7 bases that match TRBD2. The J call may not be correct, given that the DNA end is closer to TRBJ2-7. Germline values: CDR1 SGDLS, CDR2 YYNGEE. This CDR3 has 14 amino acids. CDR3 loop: CASSVAVAGNEQYF. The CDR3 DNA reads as TGTGCCAGCAGCGTAGCGGTAGCGGGCAACGAGCAGTACTTC.

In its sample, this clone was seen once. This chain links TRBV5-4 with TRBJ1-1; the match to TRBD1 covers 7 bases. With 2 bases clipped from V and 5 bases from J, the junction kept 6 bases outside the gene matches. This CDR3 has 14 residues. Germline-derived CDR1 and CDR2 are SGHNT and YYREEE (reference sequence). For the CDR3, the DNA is TGTGCCAGCAGCTTTGACAGGGTCAGTACTGAAGCTTTCTTT. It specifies CASSFDRVSTEAFF.

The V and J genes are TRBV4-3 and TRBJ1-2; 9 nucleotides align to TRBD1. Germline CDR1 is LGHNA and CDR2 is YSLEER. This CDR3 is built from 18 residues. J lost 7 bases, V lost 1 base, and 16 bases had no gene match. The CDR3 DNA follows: TGCGCCAGCAGCCAAGGGGTTGACTACAGGGGGCCCAGGGGTGGCTACACCTTC. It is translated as CASSQGVDYRGPRGGYTF.

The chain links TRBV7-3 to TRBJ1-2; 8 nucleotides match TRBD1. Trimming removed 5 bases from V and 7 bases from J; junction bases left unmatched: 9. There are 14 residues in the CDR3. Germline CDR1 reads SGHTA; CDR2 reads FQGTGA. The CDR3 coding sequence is TGTGCCAGCAGCCCAACTGACAGGGGAGGTGGCTACACCTTC. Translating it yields CASSPTDRGGGYTF.

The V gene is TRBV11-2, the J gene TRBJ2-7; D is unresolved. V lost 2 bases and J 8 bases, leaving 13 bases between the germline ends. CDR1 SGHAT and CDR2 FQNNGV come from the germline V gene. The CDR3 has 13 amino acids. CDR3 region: CASSLNSLEKQYF. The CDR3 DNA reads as TGTGCCAGCAGCTTAAACTCTTTGGAGAAGCAGTACTTC.

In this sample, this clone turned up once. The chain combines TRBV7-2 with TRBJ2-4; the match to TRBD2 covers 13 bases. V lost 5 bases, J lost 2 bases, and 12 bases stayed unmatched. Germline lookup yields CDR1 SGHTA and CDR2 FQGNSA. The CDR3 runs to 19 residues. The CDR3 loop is CASSPRTSGGGLTKNIQYF. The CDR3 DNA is TGTGCCAGCAGCCCTAGGACTAGCGGGGGCGGGCTAACCAAAAACATTCAGTACTTC.

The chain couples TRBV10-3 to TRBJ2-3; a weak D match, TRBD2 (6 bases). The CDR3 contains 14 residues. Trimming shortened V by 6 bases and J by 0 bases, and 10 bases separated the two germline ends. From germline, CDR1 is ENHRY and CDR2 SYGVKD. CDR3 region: CAIRTGTSTDTQYF. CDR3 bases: TGTGCCATCAGGACCGGGACTAGCACAGATACGCAGTATTTT.

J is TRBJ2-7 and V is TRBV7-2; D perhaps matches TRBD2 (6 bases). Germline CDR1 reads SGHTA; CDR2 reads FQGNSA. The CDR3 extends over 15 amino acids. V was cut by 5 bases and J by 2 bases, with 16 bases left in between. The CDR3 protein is CASSERGLRTYEQYF. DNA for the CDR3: TGTGCCAGCAGCGAAAGGGGACTTCGAACCTACGAGCAGTACTTC.